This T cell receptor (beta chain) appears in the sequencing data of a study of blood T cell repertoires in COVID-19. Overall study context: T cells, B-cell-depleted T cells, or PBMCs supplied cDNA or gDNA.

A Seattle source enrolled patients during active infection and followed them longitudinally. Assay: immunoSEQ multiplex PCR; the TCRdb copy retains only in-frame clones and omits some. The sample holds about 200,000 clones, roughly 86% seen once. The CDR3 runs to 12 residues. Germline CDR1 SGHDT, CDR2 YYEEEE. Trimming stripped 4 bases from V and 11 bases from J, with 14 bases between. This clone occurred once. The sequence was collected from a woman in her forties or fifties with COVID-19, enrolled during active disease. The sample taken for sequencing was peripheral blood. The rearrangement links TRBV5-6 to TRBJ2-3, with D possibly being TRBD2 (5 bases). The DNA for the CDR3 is TGTGCCAGCAGCCCCGGAGGCAGCCGGCAGTATTTT. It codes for CASSPGGSRQYF.